One sample yielded the 22 T cell receptor beta chains listed below, sequenced in a study of shared clonotypes between healthy human individuals. Assay: immunoSEQ multiplex PCR; the TCRdb copy retains only in-frame clones and omits some. The sample consists of almost 750,000 clones, roughly 72% of them appearing once. Sequencing was performed on memory CD4+ T cells sorted from blood. The subset: CD45RA-negative fraction. These receptors came from a young woman in good health.

V and J are TRBV29-1 and TRBJ2-6; D remains unclear. The germline V gene encodes CDR1 SQVTM and CDR2 ANQGSEA. The CDR3 length is 16 residues. The germline V and J ends were trimmed by 5 bases and 5 bases, with 19 bases remaining between them. The CDR3 region has the DNA TGCAGCGTTCAGAGCACACTACAAAGTCGGGCCAACGTCCTGACTTTC. Translation: CSVQSTLQSRANVLTF.

Concerning this clone: One end of the junction does not line up with germline, which may come from a read error. V gene TRBV7-9 combines with J gene TRBJ2-7; no firm D call. The CDR3 extends over 11 amino acids. Per the germline V gene, CDR1 is SEHNR and CDR2 is FQNEAQ (reference sequence). The CDR3 sequence: CASSSHVWADF. CDR3 bases: TGTGCCAGCAGCTCGCATGTATGGGCAGACTTC.

The chain combines TRBV19 with TRBJ2-1, with D unresolved. The CDR3 is 14 amino acids. CDR1 and CDR2 (germline): LNHDA, SQIVND (reference sequence). V was pared by 1 base and J by 2 bases, with 6 bases between. In nucleotides, the CDR3 is TGTGCCAGTAGTATAGGTCGGGCCTACAATGAGCAGTTCTTC. This codes for CASSIGRAYNEQFF.

The gene calls are TRBV28 and TRBJ1-2, with a possible D match to TRBD1 (5 bases). The V and J ends lost 3 bases and 8 bases respectively, with 13 bases between them. This CDR3 is built from 13 residues. In germline, CDR1 is MDHEN, CDR2 SYDVKM. CDR3 DNA sequence: TGTGCCAGCAGTTTGGGGCGGGAGGACGGCTACACCTTC. This sequence encodes CASSLGREDGYTF.

A note on this clone: Other nucleotide sequences in the sample specify the same CDR3. The genes are TRBV20-1 and TRBJ2-5; D is unresolved. Looked up from germline, CDR1 is DFQATT and CDR2 is SNEGSKA (reference sequence). The CDR3 loop spans 11 amino acids. V lost 6 bases to trimming and J lost 4 bases, with 9 bases between them. The CDR3 nucleotides read TGCAGTGCGAGGACCGCAGAGACCCAGTACTTC. This codes for CSARTAETQYF.

The genes are TRBV7-2 and TRBJ2-3, with TRBD2 as a possible D gene (6 bases). The V end was cut by 10 bases, the J end by 0 bases, with 14 bases between. This CDR3 spans 14 amino acids. In germline, CDR1 is SGHTA, CDR2 FQGNSA. DNA of the CDR3: TGTGCCACCGACGGAGGGACTAGCACAGATACGCAGTATTTT. Its protein is CATDGGTSTDTQYF.

The rearrangement joins TRBV15 to TRBJ2-2, with TRBD2 matching 7 bases. Trimming at V came to 8 bases and at J to 5 bases, leaving 5 bases not matched to a gene. CDR1 LNHNV and CDR2 YYDKDF come from the germline V gene (reference sequence). The CDR3 consists of 13 residues. Written as DNA, the CDR3 is TGTGCCACCGCGAGCGGGATAACCGGGGAGCTGTTTTTT. Amino acids: CATASGITGELFF.

The rearrangement links TRBV18 to TRBJ2-3, with TRBD1 as a possible D gene (6 bases). This CDR3 comprises 14 residues. From germline, CDR1 is KGHSH and CDR2 LQKENI. The V end was cut by 4 bases, the J end by 0 bases, with 8 bases between. CDR3 sequence reads: CASSLDRSTDTQYF. The CDR3 nucleotides are TGTGCCAGCTCACTGGACAGAAGCACAGATACGCAGTATTTT.

The genes are TRBV5-1 and TRBJ1-1; D might be TRBD1 (6 bases). V lost 4 bases and J lost 1, with 14 bases in between. Germline-derived CDR1 and CDR2 are SGHRS and YFSETQ. The CDR3 sequence is 15 residues long. CDR3 sequence (DNA): TGCGCCAGCAGCACTTTACAGGGAACGAACACTGAAGCTTTCTTT. Translating gives CASSTLQGTNTEAFF.

This clone was picked up a small number of times. The chain uses TRBV5-6 and TRBJ2-7; 8 bases fit TRBD2. Germline CDR1 SGHDT, CDR2 YYEEEE. The J segment lost 2 bases and the V segment lost 4 bases, leaving 5 bases of the junction unmatched. CDR3 length: 14 residues. The CDR3 nucleotides read TGTGCCAGCAGCCTACTAGCGGATCCCTACGAGCAGTACTTC. Amino acid sequence: CASSLLADPYEQYF.

This clone was seen just once. This chain connects TRBV29-1 to TRBJ1-4, with D perhaps matching TRBD1 (5 bases). This CDR3 has 14 residues. Trimming removed 6 bases from V and 4 bases from J, with 15 bases in between. Looked up from germline, CDR1 is SQVTM and CDR2 is ANQGSEA. The CDR3, as DNA: TGCAGCGTAGAGGGGCCAGGGAGTAATGAAAAACTGTTTTTT. Protein product: CSVEGPGSNEKLFF.

This clone is a singleton in its sample. This chain uses TRBV28 with TRBJ2-7, with 12 bases lining up with TRBD1. The germline V gene encodes CDR1 MDHEN and CDR2 SYDVKM. The CDR3 extends over 17 amino acids. J was trimmed by 4 bases and V by 4 bases; bases with no gene match: 11. CDR3 loop: CASSSSRDRGRWYEQYF. In DNA, the CDR3 is TGTGCCAGCAGTTCGTCCCGGGACAGGGGGCGTTGGTACGAGCAGTACTTC.

The V call is TRBV9, the J call TRBJ2-7, with D perhaps matching TRBD2 (6 bases). From germline, CDR1 is SGDLS and CDR2 YYNGEE. This CDR3 is built from 12 residues. Between the trimmed V and J ends, which lost 8 bases and 6 bases, there was a span of 15 bases. CDR3 nucleotides: TGTGCCAGTGGGGGGATAGTTGTCGAGCAGTACTTC. Translation: CASGGIVVEQYF.

This chain joins TRBV19 and TRBJ2-1; 7 bases fit TRBD2. Germline lookup yields CDR1 LNHDA and CDR2 SQIVND (reference sequence). The CDR3 loop spans 14 amino acids. Trimming took 8 bases from V and 5 from J; bases not matched to a gene: 9. The CDR3 region is CASRDYLDNNEQFF. The CDR3 DNA sequence: TGTGCCAGTCGGGACTATCTAGATAACAATGAGCAGTTCTTC.

This clone came up a few times. This specimen includes other DNA sequences encoding the same CDR3. The V and J genes are TRBV5-1 and TRBJ2-3; no clear D. Per germline, CDR1 SGHRS and CDR2 YFSETQ. V dropped 3 bases and J dropped 1 base, with 9 bases sitting between them. The CDR3 totals 14 residues. The CDR3 region is CASSSPTGTDTQYF. The CDR3 bases are TGCGCCAGCAGCTCCCCTACAGGCACAGATACGCAGTATTTT.

This chain connects TRBV7-2 to TRBJ2-7; D uncertain. The CDR3 extends over 15 amino acids. Trimming stripped 1 base from V and 4 bases from J, with 14 bases between. The germline V gene has CDR1 SGHTA and CDR2 FQGNSA. CDR3 sequence (DNA): TGTGCCAGCAGCTTAGGATCGACATCCACTTACGAGCAGTACTTC. Its translation: CASSLGSTSTYEQYF.

The chain employs TRBV5-1 and TRBJ1-4, with 7 bases identical to TRBD1. This CDR3 region has 15 residues. Germline V gene sequence: CDR1 SGHRS, CDR2 YFSETQ. Trimming at V came to 4 bases and at J to 5 bases, leaving 8 bases not matched to a gene. The CDR3 reads CASSKKTGMNEKLFF. CDR3 DNA sequence: TGCGCCAGCAGCAAGAAGACAGGGATGAATGAAAAACTGTTTTTT.

This clone was picked up a small number of times. The V and J genes are TRBV18 and TRBJ1-2; 8 positions match TRBD1. The germline CDR1 and CDR2 sequences are KGHSH and LQKENI. This CDR3 has 14 amino acids. V shed 3 bases, J shed 4 bases, and the junction held 4 bases outside the gene matches. CDR3 amino acids: CASSPEQGGYGYTF. Here the CDR3 DNA reads TGTGCCAGCTCACCGGAACAGGGGGGCTATGGCTACACCTTC.

The V and J genes are TRBV30 and TRBJ2-1; D call uncertain. Between the trimmed V and J ends, which lost 0 bases and 4 bases, there was a span of 19 bases. From germline, CDR1 is GTSNPN and CDR2 SVGIG (reference sequence). CDR3 length equals 17 residues. CDR3 region: CAWSVQGSSRRYNEQFF. In nucleotides, the CDR3 is TGTGCCTGGAGTGTACAAGGATCGAGCCGTCGATACAATGAGCAGTTCTTC.

The chain uses TRBV6-1 and TRBJ2-7; TRBD1 might be the D (6 bases). The CDR3 contains 14 residues. Trimming stripped 2 bases from V and 3 bases from J, with 11 bases between. Germline V gene data show CDR1 as MNHNS and CDR2 as SASEGT. This CDR3 is CASSERRGGYEQYF. CDR3 bases: TGTGCCAGCAGTGAACGCAGAGGGGGCTACGAGCAGTACTTC.

The chain's CDR3 is CSGWQGSSGYTF. In DNA form, the CDR3 reads TGCAGCGGGTGGCAGGGGTCTTCTGGCTACACCTTC. The chain is built from TRBV29-1 and TRBJ1-2; D may be TRBD1 (6 bases). The CDR3 covers 12 residues. The V end lost 7 bases, the J end lost 7 bases, and 16 bases lay between the germline ends. Looked up from germline, CDR1 is SQVTM and CDR2 is ANQGSEA.

Points on this clone: Additional DNA sequences in this sample encode the identical CDR3. The chain couples TRBV28 to TRBJ1-5, with D unresolved. The CDR3 loop spans 13 amino acids. Germline V gives CDR1 MDHEN, CDR2 SYDVKM. V was shortened by 4 bases and J by 6 bases, with 10 bases between the two germline ends. The CDR3 reads CASSSQVLQPQHF. In DNA form, the CDR3 reads TGTGCCAGCAGTTCCCAAGTCCTTCAGCCCCAGCATTTT.